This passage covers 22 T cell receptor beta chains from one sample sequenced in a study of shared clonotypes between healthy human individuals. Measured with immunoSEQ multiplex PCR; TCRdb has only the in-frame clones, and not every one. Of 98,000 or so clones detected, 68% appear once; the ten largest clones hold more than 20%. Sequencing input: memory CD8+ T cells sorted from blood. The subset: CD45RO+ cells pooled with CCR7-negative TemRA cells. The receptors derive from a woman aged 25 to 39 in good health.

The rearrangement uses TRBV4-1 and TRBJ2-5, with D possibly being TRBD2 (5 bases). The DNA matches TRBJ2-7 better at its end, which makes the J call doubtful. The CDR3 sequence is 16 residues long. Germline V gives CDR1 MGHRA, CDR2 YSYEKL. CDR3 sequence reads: CASSQGPSQSSYEQYF. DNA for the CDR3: TGCGCCAGCAGCCAGGGCCCTAGCCAGAGCTCCTACGAGCAGTACTTC.

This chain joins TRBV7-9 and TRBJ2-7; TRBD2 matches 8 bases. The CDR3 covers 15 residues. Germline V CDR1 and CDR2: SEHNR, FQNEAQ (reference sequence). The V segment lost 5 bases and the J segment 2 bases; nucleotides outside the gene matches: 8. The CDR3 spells CASSDLGRGAYEQYF. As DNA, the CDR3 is TGTGCCAGCAGCGACCTAGGGCGGGGGGCCTACGAGCAGTACTTC.

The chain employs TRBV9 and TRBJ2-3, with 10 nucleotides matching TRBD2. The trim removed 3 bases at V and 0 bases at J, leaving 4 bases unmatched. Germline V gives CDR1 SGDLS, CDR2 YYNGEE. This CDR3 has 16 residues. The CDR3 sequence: CASSATTSGSTDTQYF. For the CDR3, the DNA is TGTGCCAGCAGCGCGACGACTAGCGGGAGCACAGATACGCAGTATTTT.

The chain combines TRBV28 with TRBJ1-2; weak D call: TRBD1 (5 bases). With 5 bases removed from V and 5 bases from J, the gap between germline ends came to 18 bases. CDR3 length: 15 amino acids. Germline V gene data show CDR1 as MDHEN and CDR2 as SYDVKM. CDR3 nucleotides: TGTGCCAGCAGTCCGCTGGGACTTTTTGGGTATGGCTACACCTTC. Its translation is CASSPLGLFGYGYTF.

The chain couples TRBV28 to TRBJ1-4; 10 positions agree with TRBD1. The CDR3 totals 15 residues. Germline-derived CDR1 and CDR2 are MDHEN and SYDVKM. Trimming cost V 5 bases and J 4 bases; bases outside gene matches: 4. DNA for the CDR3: TGTGCCAGCAGTACCGGGACAGGGGTTAATGAAAAACTGTTTTTT. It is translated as CASSTGTGVNEKLFF. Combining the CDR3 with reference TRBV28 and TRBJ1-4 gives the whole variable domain DVKVTQSSRYLVKRTGEKVFLECVQDMDHENMFWYRQDPGLGLRLIYFSYDVKMKEKGDIPEGYSVSREKKERFSLILESASTNQTSMYLCASSTGTGVNEKLFFGSGTQLSVL.

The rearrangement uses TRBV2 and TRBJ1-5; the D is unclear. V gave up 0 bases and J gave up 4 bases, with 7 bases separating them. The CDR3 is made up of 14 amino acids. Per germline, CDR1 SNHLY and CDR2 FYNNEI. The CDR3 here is CASSEAGDNQPQHF. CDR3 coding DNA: TGTGCCAGCAGTGAAGCGGGAGATAATCAGCCCCAGCATTTT.

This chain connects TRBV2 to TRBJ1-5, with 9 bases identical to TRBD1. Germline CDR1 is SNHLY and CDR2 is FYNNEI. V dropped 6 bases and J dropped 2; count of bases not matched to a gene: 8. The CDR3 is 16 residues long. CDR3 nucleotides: TGTGCCAGCAGGGGGACAGGGTGGTCGGGCAATCAGCCCCAGCATTTT. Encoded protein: CASRGTGWSGNQPQHF.

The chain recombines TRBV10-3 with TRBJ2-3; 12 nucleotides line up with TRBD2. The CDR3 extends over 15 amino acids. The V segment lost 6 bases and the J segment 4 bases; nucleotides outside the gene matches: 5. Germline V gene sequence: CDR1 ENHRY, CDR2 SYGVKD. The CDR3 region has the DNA TGTGCCATCAGCGAGACTAGCGGGAGCTCAGATACGCAGTATTTT. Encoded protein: CAISETSGSSDTQYF.

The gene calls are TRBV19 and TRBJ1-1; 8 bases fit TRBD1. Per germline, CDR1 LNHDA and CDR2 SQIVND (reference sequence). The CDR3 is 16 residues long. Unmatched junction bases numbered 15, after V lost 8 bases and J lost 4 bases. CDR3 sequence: CASRGQEAPHSTEAFF. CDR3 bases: TGTGCCAGTCGGGGACAGGAGGCTCCCCATTCCACTGAAGCTTTCTTT.

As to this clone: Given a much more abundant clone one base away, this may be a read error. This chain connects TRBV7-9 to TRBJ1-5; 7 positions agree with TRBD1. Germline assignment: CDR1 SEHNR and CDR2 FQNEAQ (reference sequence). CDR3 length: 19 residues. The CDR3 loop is CASSLVYGRPQGVNRPQHF. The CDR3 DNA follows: TGTGCCAGCAGCTTAGTATATGGCCGACCCCAGGGGGTCAATCGGCCCCAGCATTTT.

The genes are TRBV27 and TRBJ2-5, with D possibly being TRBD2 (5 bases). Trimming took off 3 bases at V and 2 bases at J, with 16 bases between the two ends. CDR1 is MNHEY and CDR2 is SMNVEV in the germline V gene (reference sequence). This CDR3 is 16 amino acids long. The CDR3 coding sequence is TGTGCCAGCAGTTTTCTGGGGAGCAAGGGACAAGAGACCCAGTACTTC. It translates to CASSFLGSKGQETQYF.

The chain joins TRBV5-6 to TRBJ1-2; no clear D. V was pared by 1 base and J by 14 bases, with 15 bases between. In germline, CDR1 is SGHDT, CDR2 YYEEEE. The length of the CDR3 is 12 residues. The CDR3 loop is CASSLLASFRTF. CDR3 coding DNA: TGTGCCAGCAGCTTGTTGGCCTCCTTTAGAACCTTC.

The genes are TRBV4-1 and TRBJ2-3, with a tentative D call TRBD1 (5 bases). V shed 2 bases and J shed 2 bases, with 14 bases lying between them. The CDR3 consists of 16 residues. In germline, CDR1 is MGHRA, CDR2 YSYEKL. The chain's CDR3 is CASSQRVDRITDTQYF. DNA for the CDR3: TGCGCCAGCAGCCAAAGGGTCGACAGAATCACAGATACGCAGTATTTT.

CDR3 in amino acids: CASSYSRDATDQPQHF. The CDR3, as DNA: TGTGCCAGCAGTTACTCGAGAGACGCGACGGATCAGCCCCAGCATTTT. This chain joins TRBV6-5 and TRBJ1-5; D is ambiguous. The V and J ends lost 0 bases and 5 bases respectively, with 14 bases between them. This CDR3 region has 16 residues. Per germline, CDR1 MNHEY and CDR2 SVGAGI.

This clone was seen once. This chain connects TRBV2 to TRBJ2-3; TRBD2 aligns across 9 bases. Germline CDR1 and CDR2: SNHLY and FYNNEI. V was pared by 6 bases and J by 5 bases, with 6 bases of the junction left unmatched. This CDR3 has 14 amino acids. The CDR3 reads CASRISGSGDTQYF. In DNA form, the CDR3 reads TGTGCCAGCAGGATTAGCGGGAGTGGAGATACGCAGTATTTT.

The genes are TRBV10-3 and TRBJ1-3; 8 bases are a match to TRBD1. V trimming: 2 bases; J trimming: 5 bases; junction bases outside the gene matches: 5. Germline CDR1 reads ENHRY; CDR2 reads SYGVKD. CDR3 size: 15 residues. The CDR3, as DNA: TGTGCCATCAGTGAGCCCGGACAGGGCCGAAACACCATATATTTT. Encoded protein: CAISEPGQGRNTIYF.

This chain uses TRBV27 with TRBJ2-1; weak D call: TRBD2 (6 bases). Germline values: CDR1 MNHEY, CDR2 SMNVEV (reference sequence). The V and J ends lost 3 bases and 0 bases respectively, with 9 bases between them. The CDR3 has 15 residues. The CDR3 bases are TGTGCCAGCAGTTTGTTGGGGGGCTCCTACAATGAGCAGTTCTTC. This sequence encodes CASSLLGGSYNEQFF.

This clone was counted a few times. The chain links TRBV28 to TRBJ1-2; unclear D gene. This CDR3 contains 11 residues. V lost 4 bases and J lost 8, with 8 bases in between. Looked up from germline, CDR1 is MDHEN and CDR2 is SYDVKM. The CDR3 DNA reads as TGTGCCAGCAGTTACTTCGAGGGCTACACCTTC. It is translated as CASSYFEGYTF.

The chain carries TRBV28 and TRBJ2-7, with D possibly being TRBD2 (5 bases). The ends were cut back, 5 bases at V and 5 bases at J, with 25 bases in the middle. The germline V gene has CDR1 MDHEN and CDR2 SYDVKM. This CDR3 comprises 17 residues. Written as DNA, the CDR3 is TGTGCCAGCAGTCTATCCGCCCAGATTGCTCTGGGAGACGAGCAGTACTTC. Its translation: CASSLSAQIALGDEQYF.

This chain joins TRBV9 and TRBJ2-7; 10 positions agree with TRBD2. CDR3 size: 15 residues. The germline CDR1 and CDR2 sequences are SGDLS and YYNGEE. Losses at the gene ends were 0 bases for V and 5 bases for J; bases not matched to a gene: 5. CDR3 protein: CASSVVEGLANEQYF. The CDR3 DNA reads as TGTGCCAGCAGCGTAGTAGAGGGACTAGCGAACGAGCAGTACTTC.

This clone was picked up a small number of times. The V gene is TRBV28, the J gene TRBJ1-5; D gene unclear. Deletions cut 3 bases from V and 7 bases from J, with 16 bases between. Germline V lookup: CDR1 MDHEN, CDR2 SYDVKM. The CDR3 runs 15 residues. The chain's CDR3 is CASSFGELVGQPQHF. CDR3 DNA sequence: TGTGCCAGCAGTTTCGGCGAATTGGTGGGACAGCCCCAGCATTTT.

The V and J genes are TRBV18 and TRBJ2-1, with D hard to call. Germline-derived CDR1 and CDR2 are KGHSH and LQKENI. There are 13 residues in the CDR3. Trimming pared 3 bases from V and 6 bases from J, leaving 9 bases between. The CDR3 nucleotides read TGTGCCAGCTCACCCCTCCTGTTCAATGAGCAGTTCTTC. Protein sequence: CASSPLLFNEQFF. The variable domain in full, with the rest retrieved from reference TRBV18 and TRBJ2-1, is NAGVMQNPRHLVRRRGQEARLRCSPMKGHSHVYWYRQLPEEGLKFMVYLQKENIIDESGMPKERFSAEFPKEGPSILRIQQVVRGDSAAYFCASSPLLFNEQFFGPGTRLTVL.